The clone carrying this T cell receptor beta chain was counted between two and nine times. TCRdb re-called the RT-PCR reads with MiXCR, one entry per CDR3 protein. The table shows around 700,000 distinct CDR3 sequences, with 14% occurring only once. The CDR3 extends over 16 amino acids. Germline CDR1 is SGHTA and CDR2 is FQGNSA. Trimming removed 2 bases from V and 8 bases from J, with 19 bases in between. The material sequenced was memory CD4+ T cells from blood. This sequence joins TRBV7-2 and TRBJ2-1; D perhaps matches TRBD1 (5 bases). This receptor was taken from a female donor in good health, serving as a healthy control. The CDR3 loop reads CASSLTRIRVIYEQFF. The CDR3 DNA follows: TGTGCCAGCAGCTTAACAAGGATCAGGGTCATCTATGAGCAGTTCTTC.